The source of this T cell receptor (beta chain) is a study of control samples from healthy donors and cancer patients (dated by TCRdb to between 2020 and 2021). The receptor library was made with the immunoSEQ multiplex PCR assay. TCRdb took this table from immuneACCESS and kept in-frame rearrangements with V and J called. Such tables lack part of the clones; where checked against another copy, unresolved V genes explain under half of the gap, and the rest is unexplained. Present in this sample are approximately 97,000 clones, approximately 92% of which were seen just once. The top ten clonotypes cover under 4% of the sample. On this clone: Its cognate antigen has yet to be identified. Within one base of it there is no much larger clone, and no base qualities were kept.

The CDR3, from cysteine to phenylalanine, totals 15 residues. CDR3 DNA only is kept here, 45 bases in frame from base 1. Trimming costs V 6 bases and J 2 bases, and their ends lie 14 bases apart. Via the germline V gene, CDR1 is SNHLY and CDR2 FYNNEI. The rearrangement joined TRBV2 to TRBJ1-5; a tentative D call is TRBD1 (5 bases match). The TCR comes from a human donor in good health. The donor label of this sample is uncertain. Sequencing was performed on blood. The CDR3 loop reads CASRRATVGNQPQHF. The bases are TGTGCCAGCAGAAGGGCGACAGTGGGCAATCAGCCCCAGCATTTT.